This T cell receptor (beta chain) was captured by sequencing in a study of radiation and T cells in renal cell carcinoma. General study findings and limits: Top tumor clonotypes rose in blood 2 weeks post-radiation, then contracted.

Trimming cost V 6 bases and J 6 bases, with 17 bases left between them. The length of the CDR3 is 14 residues. Looked up from germline, CDR1 is LNHDA and CDR2 is SQIVND (reference sequence). For this clone: The antigen is undetermined.

Time point: baseline pretreatment blood. Treatment denoted: 15 Gy SBRT to primary tumor, nephrectomy 4 weeks later. Serial blood draws occurred at baseline and 2 and 4 weeks post-SBRT. This renal cell carcinoma was of the clear cell type. The assay was immunoSEQ multiplex PCR, and TCRdb's table has in-frame clones only and misses some. The sample lists 100,000 to 150,000 clones, about four fifths occurring once. The material sequenced was blood, taken from a patient whose treatment included radiotherapy and nephrectomy. The sequence was obtained from a woman in her fifties or sixties with renal cell carcinoma. The genes are TRBV19 and TRBJ1-1, with D perhaps matching TRBD1 (5 bases). CDR3 sequence: CASREWGGTAEAFF. The CDR3 DNA is TGTGCCAGTAGGGAGTGGGGGGGGACCGCTGAAGCTTTCTTT.